The next 32 T cell receptor beta chains were all read from a single sample in a study of blood T cells in healthy people across ages. Through a sample-barcoded 5' primer and a J-beta primer mix, a second PCR was run for roughly 6 to 11 cycles. Each CDR3 protein is one row after TCRdb ran MiXCR on the 5' RACE reads. The sample lists about 630,000 distinct CDR3 sequences, 21% occurring once. Sequenced material: blood. These receptors originate from a man aged 70-80 years in good health.

The chain uses TRBV19 and TRBJ2-4, with D perhaps TRBD2 (6 bases). Trimming cost V 5 bases and J 7 bases, with 15 bases left between them. The CDR3 has 14 residues. The V gene's germline CDR1 is LNHDA and CDR2 SQIVND (reference sequence). This chain's CDR3 is CASSASSRENIQYF. CDR3 bases: TGTGCCAGTAGTGCCTCCAGCCGGGAGAACATTCAGTACTTC.

This clonotype was seen only a few times. This chain links TRBV20-1 with TRBJ1-2, with unresolved D. V was clipped by 4 bases and J by 2 bases, with 14 bases between them. The CDR3 is made up of 14 amino acids. The germline V gene has CDR1 DFQATT and CDR2 SNEGSKA (reference sequence). CDR3 sequence reads: CSAISGSNNYGYTF. The DNA for the CDR3 is TGCAGTGCTATTTCTGGGTCGAACAACTATGGCTACACCTTC.

Notes on this clonotype: An end of the junction does not agree with germline; a read error may underlie this. This sequence joins TRBV11-1 and TRBJ1-1; D is uncertain. The CDR3 has 14 amino acids. Germline loops: CDR1 SGHAT, CDR2 FQDESV (reference sequence). CDR3 sequence (DNA): TGTGCCAGCAGCCAGGACTTGATGAACACTGAACCTTTCTTT. This translates into CASSQDLMNTEPFF.

The chain couples TRBV4-1 to TRBJ2-6; tentative D call: TRBD1 (6 bases). The CDR3 is 20 residues long. CDR1 and CDR2 from the germline V gene are MGHRA and YSYEKL. V gave up 2 bases and J gave up 0 bases, with 20 bases separating them. The CDR3 protein is CASSQPLGAPNPSGANVLTF. CDR3 bases: TGCGCCAGCAGCCAACCCCTGGGGGCGCCAAACCCCTCTGGGGCCAACGTCCTGACTTTC.

There are a few counts of this clonotype. This chain connects TRBV3-1 to TRBJ2-5; unclear D gene. The closer fit of TRBJ2-1 to the DNA end suggests the J call may be wrong. This CDR3 comprises 14 residues. Germline CDR1 is LGHDT and CDR2 is YNNKEL (reference sequence). CDR3 amino acids: CASSQEPVYNEQFF. The CDR3 region has the DNA TGTGCCAGCAGCCAAGAACCAGTCTACAATGAGCAGTTCTTC.

The chain employs TRBV7-8 and TRBJ2-5; no definite D call. The J call is in doubt because the DNA end fits TRBJ2-7 better. The CDR3 has 13 residues. Per the germline V gene, CDR1 is SGHVS and CDR2 is FQNEAQ. CDR3: CASSFQNSYEQYF. CDR3 bases: TGTGCCAGCAGCTTCCAAAACTCCTACGAGCAGTACTTC.

V and J are TRBV29-1 and TRBJ2-7; D might be TRBD1 (5 bases). With 4 bases removed from V and 3 bases from J, the gap between germline ends came to 10 bases. The CDR3 has 12 amino acids. CDR1 is SQVTM and CDR2 is ANQGSEA in the germline V gene. The CDR3 DNA reads as TGCAGCGTTGGTTGGCAGGGCTACGAGCAGTACTTC. Its translation is CSVGWQGYEQYF.

This clonotype was counted at least ten times. This chain uses TRBV7-9 with TRBJ2-2; D is unclear. The V gene lost 6 bases and the J gene lost 7 bases, with 12 bases spanning the gap. The CDR3 covers 13 residues. The germline V gene encodes CDR1 SEHNR and CDR2 FQNEAQ (reference sequence). In DNA, the CDR3 is TGTGCCAGCAGAAATTATAGTGTCGGGGAGCTGTTTTTT. Translated, it gives CASRNYSVGELFF.

This sequence joins TRBV9 and TRBJ2-1; D call uncertain. With 2 bases removed from V and 0 bases from J, the gap between germline ends came to 9 bases. Germline lookup yields CDR1 SGDLS and CDR2 YYNGEE. The CDR3 runs to 15 residues. The CDR3 DNA sequence: TGTGCCAGCAGCGTTTCGAGCGACTCCTACAATGAGCAGTTCTTC. It specifies CASSVSSDSYNEQFF.

About this clonotype: A much bigger clone sits one base away, suggesting this may be a read error. The V and J genes are TRBV9 and TRBJ2-3, with TRBD2 matching over 7 bases. The CDR3 length is 15 residues. Germline assignment: CDR1 SGDLS and CDR2 YYNGEE. CDR3: CASSVSGGSADTRYF. CDR3 DNA sequence: TGTGCCAGCAGCGTATCGGGGGGATCGGCAGATACGCGGTATTTT.

This clonotype came up a few times. The V gene is TRBV20-1, the J gene TRBJ2-1; 13 positions match TRBD2. CDR1 and CDR2 (germline): DFQATT, SNEGSKA (reference sequence). The CDR3 loop spans 15 amino acids. The trim removed 3 bases at V and 4 bases at J, leaving 3 bases unmatched. This chain's CDR3 is CSARGLAGIYNEQFF. CDR3 in DNA: TGCAGTGCTAGGGGACTAGCGGGGATATACAATGAGCAGTTCTTC.

DNA of the CDR3: TGTGCCAGCAGCTTGTTGGGCGGGAACAATGAGCAGTTCTTC. Translation: CASSLLGGNNEQFF. The rearrangement links TRBV5-6 to TRBJ2-1; D might be TRBD2 (6 bases). The ends were cut back, 1 base at V and 5 bases at J, with 10 bases in the middle. CDR1 and CDR2 from the germline V gene are SGHDT and YYEEEE. The length of the CDR3 is 14 residues. The full variable domain, completed using reference TRBV5-6 and TRBJ2-1, is DAGVTQSPTHLIKTRGQQVTLRCSPKSGHDTVSWYQQALGQGPQFIFQYYEEEERQRGNFPDRFSGHQFPNYSSELNVNALLLGDSALYLCASSLLGGNNEQFFGPGTRLTVL.

For this clonotype: The junction shows a germline mismatch at one end, possibly a read error. The chain employs TRBV27 and TRBJ1-5; a possible D gene is TRBD1 (5 bases). CDR3 length: 14 residues. Looked up from germline, CDR1 is MNHEY and CDR2 is SMNVEV (reference sequence). The CDR3 nucleotides read TGTGCCAGCAGCTTATCGGTCGGGGGGCAGCCCCAGCATTTT. It encodes CASSLSVGGQPQHF.

The chain carries TRBV5-6 and TRBJ2-5; D remains ambiguous. Germline lookup yields CDR1 SGHDT and CDR2 YYEEEE. V lost 1 base, J lost 2 bases, and 15 bases lay in between. This CDR3 comprises 16 residues. This CDR3 reads CASSLTAMARQETQYF. Here the CDR3 DNA reads TGTGCCAGCAGCTTGACAGCGATGGCCCGTCAAGAGACCCAGTACTTC.

This clonotype was picked up a small number of times. The chain couples TRBV5-1 to TRBJ2-2; 8 bases fit TRBD1. Germline trimming cut 7 bases from V and 7 bases from J; bases unmatched to any gene: 12. Germline CDR1 reads SGHRS; CDR2 reads YFSETQ. The CDR3 extends over 15 amino acids. The CDR3 region has the DNA TGCGCCAGCTTTCGACAGGGGCAGGATGGCGGGGAGCTGTTTTTT. It codes for CASFRQGQDGGELFF.

This clonotype occurred a few times. This chain joins TRBV6-5 and TRBJ2-5, with 7 bases lining up with TRBD1. Germline V gives CDR1 MNHEY, CDR2 SVGAGI. CDR3 length: 15 amino acids. V shed 0 bases and J 4 bases; nucleotides not matched to a gene: 5. The CDR3 spells CASSYSDRVAETQYF. In DNA, the CDR3 is TGTGCCAGCAGTTACTCAGACAGGGTAGCAGAGACCCAGTACTTC.

In this sample, this clonotype turned up a few times. The chain carries TRBV6-5 and TRBJ2-1, with 12 bases aligning to TRBD2. The CDR3 contains 16 residues. Germline V CDR1 and CDR2: MNHEY, SVGAGI. Trimming removed 3 bases from V and 9 bases from J; junction bases left unmatched: 9. CDR3 in amino acids: CASSYMTSGRVGEQFF. In nucleotides, the CDR3 is TGTGCCAGCAGTTATATGACTAGCGGGAGAGTCGGTGAGCAGTTCTTC.

The chain links TRBV6-7 to TRBJ2-5, with D perhaps matching TRBD2 (6 bases). TRBV6-7 is marked as an open reading frame, function uncertain. Trimming left V 5 bases short and J 2 bases short, with 18 bases between. The CDR3 is 16 residues long. The CDR3: CASSGARGTPQETQYF. The CDR3 coding sequence is TGTGCCAGCAGTGGGGCCCGCGGGACTCCGCAAGAGACCCAGTACTTC.

This clonotype has just a few counts. The chain combines TRBV5-1 with TRBJ2-2, with 9 bases lining up with TRBD1. V trimming: 4 bases; J trimming: 7 bases; junction bases outside the gene matches: 8. The CDR3 is made up of 15 amino acids. Germline CDR1 SGHRS, CDR2 YFSETQ. The CDR3 bases are TGCGCCAGCAGCCCGGACAGGGGAGAGGACGGGGAGCTGTTTTTT. Amino acid sequence: CASSPDRGEDGELFF. Full variable domain (rest looked up from reference TRBV5-1 and TRBJ2-2): KAGVTQTPRYLIKTRGQQVTLSCSPISGHRSVSWYQQTPGQGLQFLFEYFSETQRNKGNFPGRFSGRQFSNSRSEMNVSTLELGDSALYLCASSPDRGEDGELFFGEGSRLTVL.

This clonotype was detected many times. CDR3 amino acids: CSAPGLDTEAFF. The CDR3 bases are TGCAGCGCCCCAGGGCTGGACACTGAAGCTTTCTTT. The rearrangement uses TRBV29-1 and TRBJ1-1, with D maybe TRBD1 (5 bases). This CDR3 has 12 residues. Germline assignment: CDR1 SQVTM and CDR2 ANQGSEA. V was clipped by 7 bases and J by 3 bases, with 12 bases between them.

Notes on this clonotype: This may arise from a read error, as a much more abundant clone is one base away. The chain uses TRBV4-1 and TRBJ2-1; 7 nucleotides match TRBD2. CDR1 is MGHRA and CDR2 is YSYEKL in the germline V gene. The length of the CDR3 is 15 residues. Trimming removed 4 bases from V and 5 bases from J; junction bases left unmatched: 8. This CDR3 is CASSRTGTNNNEQFF. The CDR3 coding sequence is TGCGCCAGCAGCCGCACCGGGACTAACAACAATGAGCAGTTCTTC.

This clonotype was seen at least ten times. The chain couples TRBV9 to TRBJ2-7, with 12 bases that match TRBD2. The DNA end is a closer match to TRBJ2-1, so the J assignment may be wrong. Per the germline V gene, CDR1 is SGDLS and CDR2 is YYNGEE. This CDR3 comprises 15 residues. The CDR3 region is CASSVGLAGDGEQFF. The CDR3 coding sequence is TGTGCCAGCAGCGTAGGACTAGCGGGAGATGGTGAGCAGTTCTTC.

This clonotype was seen ten or more times. The V and J genes are TRBV4-3 and TRBJ1-6; D is unclear. Trimming took off 0 bases at V and 8 bases at J, with 11 bases between the two ends. This CDR3 spans 15 amino acids. Germline V gene lookup returns CDR1 LGHNA and CDR2 YSLEER. Here the CDR3 reads CASSQEDDGHSPLHF. The CDR3 nucleotides are TGCGCCAGCAGCCAAGAGGACGACGGACATTCACCCCTCCACTTT.

This chain uses TRBV4-2 with TRBJ2-1; 12 bases line up with TRBD2. CDR3 length equals 16 residues. Unmatched junction bases numbered 6, after V lost 1 base and J lost 8 bases. Germline CDR1 and CDR2: LGHNA and YNFKEQ. CDR3 protein: CASSQASGRDVDEQFF. CDR3 coding DNA: TGTGCCAGCAGCCAAGCTAGCGGGAGGGATGTCGATGAGCAGTTCTTC.

This clonotype was recorded only once. This chain uses TRBV12-3 or TRBV12-4 with TRBJ2-1; 15 bases agree with TRBD2. With V trimmed by 7 bases and J by 8 bases, 6 bases remained unmatched. There are 15 residues in the CDR3. CDR3 sequence reads: CASILRTSGGDEQFF. The CDR3 DNA follows: TGTGCCAGCATCCTCAGGACTAGCGGGGGGGATGAGCAGTTCTTC.

This clonotype was detected a few times. The chain recombines TRBV6-6 with TRBJ2-1; 9 bases map to TRBD2. Looked up from germline, CDR1 is MNHNY and CDR2 is SVGAGI (reference sequence). The CDR3 extends over 15 amino acids. J gave up 9 bases and V 2 bases, and 8 bases lay outside the gene matches. This CDR3 is CASSYPREGLVEQFF. The CDR3 nucleotides read TGTGCCAGCAGTTACCCGCGGGAGGGCCTGGTTGAGCAGTTCTTC.

The chain couples TRBV6-1 to TRBJ2-1; 9 bases align to TRBD1. V trimming: 10 bases; J trimming: 2 bases; junction bases outside the gene matches: 6. Germline CDR1 is MNHNS and CDR2 is SASEGT. The CDR3 sequence is 14 residues long. The DNA for the CDR3 is TGTGCCATGTCCGGGACAGGGCCCTACAATGAGCAGTTCTTC. Amino acids: CAMSGTGPYNEQFF.

This clonotype showed up just a few times. V usage is TRBV6-2 or TRBV6-3 and J usage is TRBJ2-5, with D maybe TRBD1 (6 bases). Trimming shortened V by 0 bases and J by 4 bases, and 15 bases separated the two germline ends. CDR3 length: 16 amino acids. Per the germline V gene, CDR1 is MNHEY and CDR2 is SVGEGT. The CDR3 reads CASSYSPGVFTETQYF. The CDR3 nucleotides read TGTGCCAGCAGTTACTCGCCAGGGGTTTTCACAGAGACCCAGTACTTC.

This clonotype occurred a few times. V usage is TRBV20-1 and J usage is TRBJ2-3, with 7 bases lining up with TRBD2. Trimming cost V 3 bases and J 3 bases; bases outside gene matches: 6. Germline CDR1 is DFQATT and CDR2 is SNEGSKA (reference sequence). The CDR3 runs 14 residues. This CDR3 is CSARGGRATDTQYF. CDR3 sequence (DNA): TGCAGTGCTAGGGGAGGGAGAGCGACAGATACGCAGTATTTT.

The V and J genes are TRBV12-3 or TRBV12-4 and TRBJ1-1; no firm D call. This CDR3 contains 12 residues. Trimming removed 2 bases at V and 3 bases at J, with 4 bases between. The CDR3 spells CASSLRYTEAFF. The CDR3 DNA is TGTGCCAGCAGTTTAAGGTACACTGAAGCTTTCTTT.

In its sample, this clonotype was seen many times. This CDR3 reads CASSVIDGLNEKLFF. In DNA form, the CDR3 reads TGTGCCAGCAGCGTAATCGACGGATTAAATGAAAAACTGTTTTTT. The V call is TRBV9, the J call TRBJ1-4, with unresolved D. The CDR3 totals 15 residues. V was shortened by 1 base and J by 5 bases, with 12 bases between the two germline ends. Per germline, CDR1 SGDLS and CDR2 YYNGEE.

A remark on this clonotype: A read error may be the cause here, since a much bigger clone is one base away. This chain joins TRBV12-3 or TRBV12-4 and TRBJ2-5, with 7 bases fitting TRBD2. The CDR3 loop spans 14 amino acids. The DNA of the CDR3 is TGTGCCAGCAGACTAGCGAGCTCCTACAATGAGCAGTCCTTC. Its translation is CASRLASSYNEQSF.